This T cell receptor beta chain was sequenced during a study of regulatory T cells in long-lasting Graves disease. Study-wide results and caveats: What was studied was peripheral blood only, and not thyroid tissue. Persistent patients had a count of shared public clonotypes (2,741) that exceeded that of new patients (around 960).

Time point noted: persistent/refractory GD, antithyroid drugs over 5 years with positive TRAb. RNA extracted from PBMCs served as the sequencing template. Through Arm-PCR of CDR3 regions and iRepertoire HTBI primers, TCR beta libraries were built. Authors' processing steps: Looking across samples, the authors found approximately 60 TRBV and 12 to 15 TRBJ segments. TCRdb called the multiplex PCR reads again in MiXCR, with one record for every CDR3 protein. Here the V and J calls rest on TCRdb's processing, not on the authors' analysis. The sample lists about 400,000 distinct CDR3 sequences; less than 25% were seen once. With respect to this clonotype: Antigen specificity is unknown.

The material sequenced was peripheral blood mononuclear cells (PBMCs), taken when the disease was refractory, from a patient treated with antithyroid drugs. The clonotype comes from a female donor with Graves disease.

The CDR3 coding sequence is TGTGCCAGCAGTACCCCCGGGAGCGCAGATACGCAGTATTTT. Translated, it gives CASSTPGSADTQYF. This sequence joins TRBV28 and TRBJ2-3, with D possibly being TRBD2 (6 bases). With 5 bases removed from V and 4 bases from J, the gap between germline ends came to 13 bases. Germline V CDR1 and CDR2: MDHEN, SYDVKM. There are 14 residues in the CDR3.